This T cell receptor beta chain was found in a study of blood T cells in healthy people across ages. The CDR3 totals 16 residues. Germline CDR1 reads MNHEY; CDR2 reads SMNVEV (reference sequence). Trimming cost V 1 base and J 4 bases; bases outside gene matches: 4. This clonotype was counted between two and nine times. The use of a sample-barcoded 5' primer and a J-beta primer mix characterized a second PCR of roughly 6 to 12 cycles. TCRdb used MiXCR to reprocess the 5' RACE reads, holding one entry per CDR3 protein. The sample shows fewer than 800,000 distinct CDR3 sequences, around 21% of them seen only once.

The specimen was blood. The clonotype was recovered from a man aged 65-85 years in good health. The V call is TRBV27, the J call TRBJ2-1; 10 nucleotides match TRBD1. The CDR3 loop is CASSLFRGQGYNEQFF. The CDR3 DNA is TGTGCCAGCAGTTTATTTAGGGGACAGGGGTACAATGAGCAGTTCTTC.